A single T cell receptor (beta chain) is shown here with its context. The source of the sample is a study of blood T cell repertoires in COVID-19. Overall study: Researchers got acute and convalescent COVID-19 samples from the United States, Italy and Spain. T cells, B-cell-depleted T cells, or PBMCs provided the cDNA or gDNA that served as material.

In germline, CDR1 is LGHNA, CDR2 YNFKEQ. Unmatched junction bases numbered 7, after V lost 4 bases and J lost 4 bases. This CDR3 spans 15 amino acids. The study recruited people aged 18 to 89 years across approximately 23 US areas. Membership in each cohort depended on participant-reported clinical history. Sequenced by immunoSEQ multiplex PCR; TCRdb stores in-frame clones only, minus some. The table has a few hundred thousand clones, roughly 90% seen once. The clonotype was recovered from a woman under 30 with acute COVID-19. Sample: PBMCs or T cells enriched from blood (not recorded which). The chain couples TRBV4-2 to TRBJ2-3, with TRBD1 identical over 8 bases. CDR3 nucleotide sequence: TGTGCCAGCAGCCCAGTGACAGGGGAGTCAGATACGCAGTATTTT. Translation: CASSPVTGESDTQYF.